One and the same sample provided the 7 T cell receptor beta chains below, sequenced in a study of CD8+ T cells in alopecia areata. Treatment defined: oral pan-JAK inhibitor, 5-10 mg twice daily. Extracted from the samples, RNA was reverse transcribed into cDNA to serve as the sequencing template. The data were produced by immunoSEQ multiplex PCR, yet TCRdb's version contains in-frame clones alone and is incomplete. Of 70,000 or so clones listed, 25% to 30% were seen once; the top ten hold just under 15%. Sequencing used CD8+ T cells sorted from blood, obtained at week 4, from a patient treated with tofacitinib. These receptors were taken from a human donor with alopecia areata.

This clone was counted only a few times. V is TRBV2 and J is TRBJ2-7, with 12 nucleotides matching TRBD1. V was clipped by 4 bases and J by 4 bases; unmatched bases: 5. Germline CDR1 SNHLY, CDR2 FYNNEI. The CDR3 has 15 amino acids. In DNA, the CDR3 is TGTGCCAGCAGTGCCCCGGGACAGGGGGCTTACGAGCAGTACTTC. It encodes CASSAPGQGAYEQYF.

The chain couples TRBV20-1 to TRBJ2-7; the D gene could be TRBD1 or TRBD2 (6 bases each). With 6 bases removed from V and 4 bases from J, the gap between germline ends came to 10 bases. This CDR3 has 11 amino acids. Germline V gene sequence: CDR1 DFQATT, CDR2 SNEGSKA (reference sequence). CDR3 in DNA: TGCAGTGCCCCGGGGGCGTACGAGCAGTACTTC. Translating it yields CSAPGAYEQYF.

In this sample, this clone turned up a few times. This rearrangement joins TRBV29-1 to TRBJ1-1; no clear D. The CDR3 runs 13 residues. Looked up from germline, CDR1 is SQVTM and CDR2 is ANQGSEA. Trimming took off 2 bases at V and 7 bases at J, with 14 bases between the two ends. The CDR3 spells CSVERPRFDEAFF. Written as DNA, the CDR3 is TGCAGCGTTGAACGCCCGAGGTTTGATGAAGCTTTCTTT.

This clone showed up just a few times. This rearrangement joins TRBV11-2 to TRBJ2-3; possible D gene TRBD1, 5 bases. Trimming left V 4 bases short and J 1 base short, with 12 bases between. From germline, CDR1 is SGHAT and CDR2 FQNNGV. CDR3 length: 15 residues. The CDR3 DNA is TGTGCCAGCAGCTGGACACCCGTTGGCACAGATACGCAGTATTTT. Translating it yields CASSWTPVGTDTQYF.

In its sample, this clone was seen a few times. The chain's CDR3 is CASSYEGLYYEQYF. In nucleotides, the CDR3 is TGTGCCAGCAGTTACGAGGGGCTGTACTACGAGCAGTACTTC. This chain joins TRBV6-5 and TRBJ2-7; D might be TRBD1 or TRBD2, each matching 5 bases. The CDR3 loop spans 14 amino acids. CDR1 is MNHEY and CDR2 is SVGAGI in the germline V gene. With 2 bases removed from V and 3 bases from J, the gap between germline ends came to 11 bases.

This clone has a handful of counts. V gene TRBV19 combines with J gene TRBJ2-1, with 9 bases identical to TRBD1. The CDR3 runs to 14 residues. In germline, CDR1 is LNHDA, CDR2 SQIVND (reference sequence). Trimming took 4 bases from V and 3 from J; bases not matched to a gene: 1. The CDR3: CASSRDRDYNEQFF. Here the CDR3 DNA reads TGTGCCAGTAGTAGGGACAGGGACTACAATGAGCAGTTCTTC.

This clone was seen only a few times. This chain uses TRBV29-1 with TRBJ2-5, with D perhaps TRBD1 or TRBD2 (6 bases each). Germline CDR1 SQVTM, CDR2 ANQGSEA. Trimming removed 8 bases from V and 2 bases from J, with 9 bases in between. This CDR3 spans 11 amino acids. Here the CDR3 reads CSIGGQETQYF. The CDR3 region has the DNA TGCAGCATAGGGGGGCAAGAGACCCAGTACTTC.